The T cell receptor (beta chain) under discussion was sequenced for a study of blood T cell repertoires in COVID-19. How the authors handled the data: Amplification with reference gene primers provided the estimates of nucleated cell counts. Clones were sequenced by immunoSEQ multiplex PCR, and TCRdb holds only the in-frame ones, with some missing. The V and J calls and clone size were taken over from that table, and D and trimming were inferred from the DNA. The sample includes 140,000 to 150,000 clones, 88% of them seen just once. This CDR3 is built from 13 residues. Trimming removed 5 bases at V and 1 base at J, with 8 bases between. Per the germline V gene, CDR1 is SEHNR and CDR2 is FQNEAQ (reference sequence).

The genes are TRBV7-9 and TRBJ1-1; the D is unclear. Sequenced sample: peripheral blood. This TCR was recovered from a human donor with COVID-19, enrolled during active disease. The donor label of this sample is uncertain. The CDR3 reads CASSVLKNTEAFF. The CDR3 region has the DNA TGTGCCAGCAGCGTACTAAAGAACACTGAAGCTTTCTTT. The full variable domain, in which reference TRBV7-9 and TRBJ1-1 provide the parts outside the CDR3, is DTGVSQNPRHKITKRGQNVTFRCDPISEHNRLYWYRQTLGQGPEFLTYFQNEAQLEKSRLLSDRFSAERPKGSFSTLEIQRTEQGDSAMYLCASSVLKNTEAFFGQGTRLTVV.